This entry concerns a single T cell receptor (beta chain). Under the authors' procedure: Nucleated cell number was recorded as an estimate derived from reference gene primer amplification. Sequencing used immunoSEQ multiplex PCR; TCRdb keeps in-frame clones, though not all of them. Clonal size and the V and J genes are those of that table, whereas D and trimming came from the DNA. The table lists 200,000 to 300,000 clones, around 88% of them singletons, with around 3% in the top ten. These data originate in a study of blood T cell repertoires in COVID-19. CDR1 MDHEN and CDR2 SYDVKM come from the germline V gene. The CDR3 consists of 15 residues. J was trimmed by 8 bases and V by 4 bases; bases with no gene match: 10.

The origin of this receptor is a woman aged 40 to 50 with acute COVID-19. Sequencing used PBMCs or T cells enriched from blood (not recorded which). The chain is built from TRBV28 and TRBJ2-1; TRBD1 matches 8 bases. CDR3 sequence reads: CASSSDRATRHEQFF. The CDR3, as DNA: TGTGCCAGCAGTTCGGACAGGGCGACTCGCCATGAGCAGTTCTTC.